What follows are 20 T cell receptor beta chains derived from one specimen sequenced in a study of T cell clusters in autoimmune cytopenias (dated by TCRdb to between 2018 and 2020). Sequencing took place on an Illumina MiSeq. To amplify TRB rearrangements, a touch-down multiplex PCR protocol was run with the TRB-A and TRB-B primer pools combined in a single tube. TCRdb reprocessed the reads and provides one entry for every CDR3 protein sequence; no DNA is given. This sample's records show 5,500 to 7,500 distinct CDR3 sequences. Around 8% of the sample is in the top ten clones. Each sample's TRB amplification started from around 230 ng of peripheral blood genomic DNA, which corresponds to approximately 36,000 genome equivalents. In addition, the sample was reused for a study of T cell repertoires in aging, cancer and after chemotherapy.

Source material: peripheral blood. These receptors were obtained from a human donor in good health.

The chain couples TRBV6-1 to TRBJ2-5. CDR1 and CDR2 (germline): MNHNS, SASEGT. The CDR3 covers 14 residues. This CDR3 reads CATQKTQAQETQYF.

The chain joins TRBV29-1 to TRBJ1-5; TCRdb calls TRBD1, which cannot be checked without DNA. Per germline, CDR1 SQVTM and CDR2 ANQGSEA. CDR3 size: 14 residues. CDR3 protein: CSVVEKGYGQPQHF.

By frequency, this clonotype registers medium-sized. The chain carries TRBV6-5 and TRBJ2-5; as DNA is missing, the TRBD2 call by TCRdb cannot be tested. The germline gives CDR1 MNHEY, CDR2 SVGAGI. The CDR3 is 13 amino acids. This CDR3 reads CASSYGAARAQYF.

Its frequency marks this clonotype as medium-sized (0.01 to 0.1%). CDR3 protein: CSVEGLAGASIGMEQYF. The V and J genes are TRBV29-1 and TRBJ2-7; no DNA is available, so the TRBD1 call from TCRdb remains unchecked. This CDR3 is built from 17 residues. The V gene's germline CDR1 is SQVTM and CDR2 ANQGSEA.

This clonotype is classed as medium-sized by frequency. CDR3 in amino acids: CASSYSGQNDYEQYF. V is TRBV6-5 and J is TRBJ2-7; the D gene TCRdb calls, TRBD1, cannot be checked with no DNA. Germline assignment: CDR1 MNHEY and CDR2 SVGAGI. CDR3 length: 15 residues.

This clonotype is identified as medium-sized from frequency. This chain links TRBV6-1 with TRBJ2-7; TCRdb reports TRBD1, a call that lacks DNA to check it against. This CDR3 is built from 13 residues. The germline V gene has CDR1 MNHNS and CDR2 SASEGT. CDR3 residues: CASSRGTTYEQYF.

V and J are TRBV5-4 and TRBJ2-1; TCRdb calls TRBD2, which cannot be checked without DNA. This CDR3 has 15 amino acids. Germline assignment: CDR1 SGHNT and CDR2 YYREEE (reference sequence). CDR3 protein: CASSSPRGGSDEQFF.

J is TRBJ1-2 and V is TRBV15; the TCRdb D gene call, TRBD1, has no DNA to confirm it. The CDR3 has 14 amino acids. CDR1 is LNHNV and CDR2 is YYDKDF in the germline V gene (reference sequence). CDR3: CATSRVRQGSGYTF. Full variable domain (outside the CDR3, taken from reference TRBV15 and TRBJ1-2): DAMVIQNPRYQVTQFGKPVTLSCSQTLNHNVMYWYQQKSSQAPKLLFHYYDKDFNNEADTPDNFQSRRPNTSFCFLDIRSPGLGDTAMYLCATSRVRQGSGYTFGSGTRLTVV.

The chain links TRBV27 to TRBJ2-3. Germline loops: CDR1 MNHEY, CDR2 SMNVEV (reference sequence). CDR3 length: 13 residues. Here the CDR3 reads CASWEAGTDTQYF.

The rearrangement joins TRBV18 to TRBJ2-3; checking the TCRdb D call of TRBD1 is not possible without DNA. Germline-derived CDR1 and CDR2 are KGHSH and LQKENI. The CDR3 is 16 residues long. CDR3 loop: CASSPLQTVATDTQYF.

This chain links TRBV11-3 with TRBJ2-3. Germline V gene sequence: CDR1 SGHNT, CDR2 YENEEA. CDR3 size: 13 residues. The CDR3 spells CASSPTTPDTQYF.

By frequency, this clonotype is medium-sized. CDR3: CASSPQANYEQYF. This chain joins TRBV11-3 and TRBJ2-7; there is no DNA to check the TCRdb D call of TRBD1. Germline V gene sequence: CDR1 SGHNT, CDR2 YENEEA. The CDR3 extends over 13 amino acids. Full variable domain (remainder filled in from reference TRBV11-3 and TRBJ2-7): EAGVVQSPRYKIIEKKQPVAFWCNPISGHNTLYWYLQNLGQGPELLIRYENEEAVDDSQLPKDRFSAERLKGVDSTLKIQPAELGDSAVYLCASSPQANYEQYFGPGTRLTVT.

The chain is built from TRBV5-6 and TRBJ2-7; TCRdb indicates TRBD1, and absent DNA this call remains unverified. Germline assignment: CDR1 SGHDT and CDR2 YYEEEE. The CDR3 contains 14 residues. The CDR3 protein is CASSPGTGVYEQYF. The full variable domain, its missing parts supplied by reference TRBV5-6 and TRBJ2-7, is DAGVTQSPTHLIKTRGQQVTLRCSPKSGHDTVSWYQQALGQGPQFIFQYYEEEERQRGNFPDRFSGHQFPNYSSELNVNALLLGDSALYLCASSPGTGVYEQYFGPGTRLTVT.

This clonotype shows up as medium-sized by frequency. This chain links TRBV27 with TRBJ2-5; TCRdb indicates TRBD1, and absent DNA this call remains unverified. CDR1 and CDR2 (germline): MNHEY, SMNVEV (reference sequence). The CDR3 loop spans 14 amino acids. CDR3 residues: CASSLAWGHETQYF.

In terms of frequency, this clonotype is medium-sized (0.01 to 0.1%). V usage is TRBV5-5 and J usage is TRBJ2-5. Looked up from germline, CDR1 is SGHKS and CDR2 is YYEKEE (reference sequence). The CDR3 extends over 13 amino acids. The CDR3 sequence is CASSLSQRETQYF.

This clonotype counts as medium-sized by frequency. The rearrangement uses TRBV13 and TRBJ2-1; TCRdb indicates TRBD1, and absent DNA this call remains unverified. Germline CDR1 and CDR2: PRHDT and FYEKMQ (reference sequence). The CDR3 is 12 residues long. The CDR3 spells CASADRGLEQFF.

The chain combines TRBV11-2 with TRBJ2-5; as DNA is missing, the TRBD1 call by TCRdb cannot be tested. Germline CDR1 is SGHAT and CDR2 is FQNNGV. The CDR3 consists of 17 residues. The CDR3 loop reads CASSRGWQGAMKETQYF.

V is TRBV7-9 and J is TRBJ2-5. This CDR3 has 13 amino acids. Germline V CDR1 and CDR2: SEHNR, FQNEAQ (reference sequence). This chain's CDR3 is CASSTPYGETQYF.

This clonotype is called medium-sized based on its frequency. The J gene is TRBJ2-5, the V gene TRBV7-2; TCRdb proposes TRBD1, but this gene call is untestable without DNA. The CDR3 is 14 residues long. Germline CDR1 is SGHTA and CDR2 is FQGNSA. The CDR3: CASSFGGAEETQYF.

Considering frequency, this clonotype is medium-sized. J is TRBJ2-1 and V is TRBV7-6; TCRdb lists TRBD2, though no DNA is available to test this call. The germline CDR1 and CDR2 sequences are SGHVS and FNYEAQ. This CDR3 region has 15 residues. CDR3 region: CASSLPGLEGNEQFF.